Listed here is a single TCR beta chain. The CDR3 consists of 13 residues. The sample comes from a study of blood T cell repertoires in COVID-19. Methods used by the authors: Reference gene primer amplification yielded estimated nucleated cell counts. Repertoires were generated with immunoSEQ multiplex PCR, while TCRdb's copy carries only in-frame clones and drops some. V and J calls and clone size follow that table, whereas D and trimming were derived from the DNA. The sample shows about 250,000 clones, almost 85% of them seen only once. Sequencing used PBMCs or T cells enriched from blood (not recorded which). This receptor was obtained from a woman between 50 and 59 years old with acute COVID-19. This rearrangement joins TRBV21-1 to TRBJ1-6; TRBD1 is taken as the D call from the table, unchecked against the DNA. TRBV21-1 is annotated as a pseudogene. CDR3: CASSLGAPSPLHF. As DNA, the CDR3 is TGTGCCAGCAGCCTGGGGGCCCCTTCACCCCTCCACTTT.